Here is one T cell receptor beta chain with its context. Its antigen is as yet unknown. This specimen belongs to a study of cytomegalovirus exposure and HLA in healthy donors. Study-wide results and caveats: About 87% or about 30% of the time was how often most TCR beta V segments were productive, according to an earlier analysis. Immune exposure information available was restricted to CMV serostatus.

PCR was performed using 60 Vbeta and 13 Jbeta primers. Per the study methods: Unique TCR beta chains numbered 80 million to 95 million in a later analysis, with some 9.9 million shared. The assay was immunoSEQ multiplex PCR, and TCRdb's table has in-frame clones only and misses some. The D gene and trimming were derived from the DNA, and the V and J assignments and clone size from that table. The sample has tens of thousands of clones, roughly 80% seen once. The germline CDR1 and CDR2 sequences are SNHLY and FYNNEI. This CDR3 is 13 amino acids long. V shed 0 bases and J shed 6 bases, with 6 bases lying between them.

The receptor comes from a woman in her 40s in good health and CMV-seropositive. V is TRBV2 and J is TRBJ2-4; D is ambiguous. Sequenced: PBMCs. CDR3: CASSEALRNIQYF. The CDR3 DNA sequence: TGTGCCAGCAGTGAAGCGCTCAGAAACATTCAGTACTTC.